This T cell receptor beta chain comes out of a study of blood T cell repertoires in COVID-19. Authors' processing steps: Estimated nucleated cell counts came from reference gene primer amplification. Generated by immunoSEQ multiplex PCR, the TCRdb table keeps only in-frame clones and is missing some. From that table come the V and J calls and clone size; the DNA was used to work out D and trimming. Among about 110,000 clones listed, roughly 70% were seen once. This clone was observed once. Sequenced input: peripheral blood. This sequence originates from a woman aged 40 to 49 with acute or convalescent COVID-19.

CDR3 protein: CASSIISGGTGGELFF. CDR3 nucleotides: TGTGCCAGTAGTATAATCAGCGGGGGAACGGGCGGGGAGCTGTTTTTT. J is TRBJ2-2 and V is TRBV19, with TRBD2 matching 8 bases. The germline V gene has CDR1 LNHDA and CDR2 SQIVND (reference sequence). The V and J ends lost 2 bases and 7 bases, in that order; junction bases with no gene match: 9. This CDR3 is built from 16 residues.